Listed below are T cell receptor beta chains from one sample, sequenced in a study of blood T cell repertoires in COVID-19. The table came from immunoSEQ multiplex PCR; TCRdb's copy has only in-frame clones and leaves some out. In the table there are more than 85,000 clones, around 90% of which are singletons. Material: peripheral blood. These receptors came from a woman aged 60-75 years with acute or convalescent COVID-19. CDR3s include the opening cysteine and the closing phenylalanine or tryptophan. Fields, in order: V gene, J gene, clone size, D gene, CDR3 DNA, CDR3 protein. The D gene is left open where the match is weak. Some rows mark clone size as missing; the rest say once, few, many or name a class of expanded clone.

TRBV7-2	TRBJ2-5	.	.	TGTGCCAGCAGCCATTACAGGAATTCTCTTCAAGAGACCCAGTACTTC	CASSHYRNSLQETQYF
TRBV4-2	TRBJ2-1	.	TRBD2	TGTGCCAGCAGCCAAGATCTACTAGCGGGAGGGCCCTCGGACAATGAGCAGTTCTTC	CASSQDLLAGGPSDNEQFF
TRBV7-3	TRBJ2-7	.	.	TGTGCCAGCACCCCCCCGGGATTTGGCGACGAGCAGTACTTC	CASTPPGFGDEQYF
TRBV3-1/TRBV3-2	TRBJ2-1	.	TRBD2	TGTGCCAGCAGCCAAGCTAGCGGGAGGCCTTACAATGAGCAGTTCTTC	CASSQASGRPYNEQFF
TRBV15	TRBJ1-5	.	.	TGTGCCACCAGCACTCGCCCATCAGGGGTAGTTAATCAGCCCCAGCATTTT	CATSTRPSGVVNQPQHF
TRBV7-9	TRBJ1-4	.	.	TGTGCCAGCAGCTTAGTAGAGTCAACTAATGAAAAACTGTTTTTT	CASSLVESTNEKLFF
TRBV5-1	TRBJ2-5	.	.	TGCGCCAGCAGCTTGGGACAGCTAAAAGAGACCCAGTACTTC	CASSLGQLKETQYF
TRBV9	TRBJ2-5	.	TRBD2	TGTGCCAGCAGCGAAGCGGGGCGGGTCCAAGAGACCCAGTACTTC	CASSEAGRVQETQYF
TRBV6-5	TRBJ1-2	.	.	TGTGCCAGCATCTTAGCGGGGGTAGGCTATGGCTACACCTTC	CASILAGVGYGYTF
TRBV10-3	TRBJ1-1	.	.	TGTGCCATCAGGACAGGCCAGAATTCTGAAGCTTTCTTT	CAIRTGQNSEAFF
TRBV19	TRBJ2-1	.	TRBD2	TGTGCCAGTAGACCCACTGGAGTGGGAGGGTTGTACAATGAGCAGTTCTTC	CASRPTGVGGLYNEQFF
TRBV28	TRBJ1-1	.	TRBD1	TGTGCCAGCAGTTCCCTGGATCGGACAGGGTCGGGCACTGAAGCTTTCTTT	CASSSLDRTGSGTEAFF
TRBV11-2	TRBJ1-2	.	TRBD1	TGTGCCAGCAGCTTAGGGCAGGGGGTACTTGGCTATGGCTACACCTTC	CASSLGQGVLGYGYTF
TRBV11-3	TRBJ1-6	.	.	TGTGCCAGCAGCCCCTCCACACAGACACCCCTCCACTTT	CASSPSTQTPLHF
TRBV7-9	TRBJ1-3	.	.	TGTGCCAGCAGCTTAGAAGGGGCTATAAACACCATATATTTT	CASSLEGAINTIYF
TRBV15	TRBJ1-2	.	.	TGTGCCACCAGCAGAGATTCGGTACAGTCGAGTAGGGGCTACACCTTC	CATSRDSVQSSRGYTF
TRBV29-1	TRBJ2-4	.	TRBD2	TGCAGCGCCCGAGCGGGGGACATTCAGTACTTC	CSARAGDIQYF
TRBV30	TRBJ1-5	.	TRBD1	TGTGCCTGGACCGACAGGGTTAGCAATCAGCCCCAGCATTTT	CAWTDRVSNQPQHF
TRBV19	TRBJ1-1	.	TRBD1	TGTGCCAGTACCTGGACAGGGGGCGAGGGTTGGACTTTCTTT	CASTWTGGEGWTFF
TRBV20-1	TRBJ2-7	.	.	TGCAGTGCTAGTGTAGGGGGTCTCGGCGAGCAGTACTTC	CSASVGGLGEQYF
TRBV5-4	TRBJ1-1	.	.	TGTGCCAGCAGCTTGTCGACAGTGAACACTGAAGCTTTCTTT	CASSLSTVNTEAFF
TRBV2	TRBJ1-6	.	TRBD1	TGTGCCAGCGGACAGGGTGGTAATTCACCCCTCCACTTT	CASGQGGNSPLHF
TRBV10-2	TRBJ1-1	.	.	TGCGCCAGCAGTGAAAACATTGGGAACACTGAAGCTTTCTTT	CASSENIGNTEAFF
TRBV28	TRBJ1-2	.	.	TGTGCCAGCAGTTCCAGCCCCGTGAGGATCTATGGCTACACCTTC	CASSSSPVRIYGYTF
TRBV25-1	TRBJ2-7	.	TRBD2	TGTGCCAGCAGTGACGGGGGACTAGCGGGGACATACGAGCAGTACTTC	CASSDGGLAGTYEQYF
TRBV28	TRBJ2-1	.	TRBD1	TGTGCCTCCGCGGACAGGGGGCGAGGTGAGCAGTTCTTC	CASADRGRGEQFF
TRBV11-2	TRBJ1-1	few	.	TGTGCCAGCAGCTTCCAGAACACTGAAGCTTTCTTT	CASSFQNTEAFF
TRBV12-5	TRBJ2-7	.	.	TGTGCTAGTGGCCGTAGCGGAAGCTACGAGCAGTACTTC	CASGRSGSYEQYF
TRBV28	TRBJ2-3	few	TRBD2	TGTGCCAGCGGATTACTAGCGGGAGGGCCAGCAGATACGCAGTATTTT	CASGLLAGGPADTQYF
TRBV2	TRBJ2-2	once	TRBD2	TGTGCCAGCGGGTCGGGGGGACTCACCGGGGAGCTGTTTTTT	CASGSGGLTGELFF
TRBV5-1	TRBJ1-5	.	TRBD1	TGCGCCAGCAGCGTGACAGGGGACCCCAATCAGCCCCAGCATTTT	CASSVTGDPNQPQHF
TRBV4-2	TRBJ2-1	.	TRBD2	TGTGCCAGCAGCCAAGACGGGCGGGGGGAGAGGGTGGAGCAGTTCTTC	CASSQDGRGERVEQFF
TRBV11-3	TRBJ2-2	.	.	TGTGCCAGCAGCCTGAGTGCCGGGGAGCTGTTTTTT	CASSLSAGELFF
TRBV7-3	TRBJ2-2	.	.	TGTGCCAGCAGCCCGTCTCGGGGGGCCGGCGTCACCGGGGAGCTGTTTTTT	CASSPSRGAGVTGELFF
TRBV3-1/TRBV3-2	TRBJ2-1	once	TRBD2	TGTGCCAGCAGCCAAGTTCTAGCGGGCTCCTACAATGAGCAGTTCTTC	CASSQVLAGSYNEQFF
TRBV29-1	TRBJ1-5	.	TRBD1	TGCAGCGTCCGGACAGGGGGTAGCAATCAGCCCCAGCATTTT	CSVRTGGSNQPQHF
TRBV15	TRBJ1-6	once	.	TGTGCCACCAGCAGGGGAGGGAATAATTCACCCCTCCACTTT	CATSRGGNNSPLHF
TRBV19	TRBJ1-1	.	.	TGTGCCACTACAGGGTACACTGAAGCTTTCTTT	CATTGYTEAFF
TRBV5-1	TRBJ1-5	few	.	TGCGCCAGCAGCCCGGACGAGGGGCCCCAGCATTTT	CASSPDEGPQHF
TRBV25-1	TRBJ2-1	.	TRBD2	TGTGCCAGCAGTGAATCGGCTTTAGGACTAGCGGGCCCACACCAGTTCTTC	CASSESALGLAGPHQFF
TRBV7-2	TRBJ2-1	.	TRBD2	TGTGCCAGCAGCCCTGGACTAGCGGGTTCCAATGAGCAGTTCTTC	CASSPGLAGSNEQFF
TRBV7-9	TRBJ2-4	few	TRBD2	TGTGCCAGCAGTCCCCGGGGGGAAAACATTCAGTACTTC	CASSPRGENIQYF
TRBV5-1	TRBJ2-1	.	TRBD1	TGCGCCAGCAGCTCGGGACAGACCTACAATGAGCAGTTCTTC	CASSSGQTYNEQFF
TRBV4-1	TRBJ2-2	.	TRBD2	TGCGCCAGCAGTCTCGGACTAGCGTTCACCGGGGAGCTGTTTTTT	CASSLGLAFTGELFF
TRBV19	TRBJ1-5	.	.	TGTGCCAGTAGTGGGCTCTCCAGGAATCAGCCCCAGCATTTT	CASSGLSRNQPQHF
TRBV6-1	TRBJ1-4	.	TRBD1	TGTGCCAGCAGTGAACCCTATATTGACAGGGGAGAGAATGAAAAACTGTTTTTT	CASSEPYIDRGENEKLFF
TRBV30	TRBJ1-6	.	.	TGTGCCTGGAGTAGGGGAGGGAGTAATTCACCCCTCCACTTT	CAWSRGGSNSPLHF
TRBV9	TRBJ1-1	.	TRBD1	TGTGCCAGCAGCGTAGGACTCCTTTGGGACAGGGGGCAATCAAAGGAAGCTTTCTTT	CASSVGLLWDRGQSKEAFF
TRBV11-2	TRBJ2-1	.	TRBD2	TGTGCCAGCAGCTTAGGGGGACTAGCGGGAGTCAATGAGCAGTTCTTC	CASSLGGLAGVNEQFF
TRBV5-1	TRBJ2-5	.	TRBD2	TGCGCCAGCAGCCCAGCGGGGGAGACCCAGTACTTC	CASSPAGETQYF
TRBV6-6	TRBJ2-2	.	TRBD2	TGTGCCAGCACCTTAGCGGGAGCCACCGGGGAGCTGTTTTTT	CASTLAGATGELFF